The 27 T cell receptor beta chains below were found in one sample sequenced in a study of T cell repertoires in cytomegalovirus infection. MiXCR was run by TCRdb on the reads, yielding one entry per CDR3 protein. The data contain roughly 700,000 distinct CDR3 sequences, 33% of them seen just once; the ten biggest clones take up roughly 18%. Which antigens these TCRs recognize remains unknown. Source: cultured PBMCs, taken from culture after CMV antigen stimulation. These receptors were taken from a human donor in good health (CMV status not recorded). Some clones in this sample may be carry-over from other donors' samples.

For the CDR3, the DNA is TGCGCCAGCAGCTTGTGGGCTAGGGATCCTAACAATGAGCAGTTCTTC. Its protein is CASSLWARDPNNEQFF. The genes are TRBV5-1 and TRBJ2-1; D gene ambiguous. Looked up from germline, CDR1 is SGHRS and CDR2 is YFSETQ. The V end lost 1 base, the J end lost 5 bases, and 16 bases lay between the germline ends. The CDR3 totals 16 residues. Looking up the rest from reference TRBV5-1 and TRBJ2-1 gives the full variable domain: KAGVTQTPRYLIKTRGQQVTLSCSPISGHRSVSWYQQTPGQGLQFLFEYFSETQRNKGNFPGRFSGRQFSNSRSEMNVSTLELGDSALYLCASSLWARDPNNEQFFGPGTRLTVL.

The chain joins TRBV6-5 to TRBJ1-1; possibly TRBD1 for D (5 bases). This CDR3 comprises 14 residues. The germline gives CDR1 MNHEY, CDR2 SVGAGI. Trimming removed 6 bases from V and 1 base from J, with 12 bases in between. CDR3 amino acids: CASSKGTANTEAFF. The DNA for the CDR3 is TGTGCCAGCAGCAAGGGGACCGCGAACACTGAAGCTTTCTTT.

This clonotype was seen a single time. The CDR3 sequence: CASSQDRTAYGYTF. The CDR3 nucleotides read TGTGCCAGCAGCCAAGATCGCACAGCTTATGGCTACACCTTC. The chain links TRBV3-1 to TRBJ1-2; D unresolved. The CDR3 sequence is 14 residues long. The V gene's germline CDR1 is LGHDT and CDR2 YNNKEL (reference sequence). V was trimmed by 0 bases and J by 5 bases, leaving 10 bases between them.

This clonotype was counted only a few times. The chain couples TRBV6-1 to TRBJ2-7; 7 bases match TRBD2. CDR3 length: 15 amino acids. Trimming cost V 5 bases and J 3 bases; bases outside gene matches: 10. The V gene's germline CDR1 is MNHNS and CDR2 SASEGT. The CDR3 nucleotides are TGTGCCAGCAGTCCCTACCGGGGGGTAGACTACGAGCAGTACTTC. Its translation: CASSPYRGVDYEQYF.

This rearrangement joins TRBV7-9 to TRBJ2-2; D might be TRBD2 (5 bases). Trimming took off 5 bases at V and 4 bases at J, with 17 bases between the two ends. This CDR3 spans 16 amino acids. The germline V gene has CDR1 SEHNR and CDR2 FQNEAQ (reference sequence). The CDR3 DNA follows: TGTGCCAGCAGCCAAATCAACGTTGGGAGCACCGGGGAGCTGTTTTTT. Amino acid sequence: CASSQINVGSTGELFF.

The chain employs TRBV5-5 and TRBJ1-1; no reliable D call. CDR1 is SGHKS, CDR2 YYEKEE, per germline (reference sequence). The V end was cut by 4 bases, the J end by 3 bases, with 16 bases between. The CDR3 runs 15 residues. The CDR3: CASSPFRGEDTEAFF. DNA of the CDR3: TGTGCCAGCAGCCCTTTTCGAGGAGAGGACACTGAAGCTTTCTTT.

The V and J genes are TRBV27 and TRBJ1-4, with 7 bases identical to TRBD1. The germline gives CDR1 MNHEY, CDR2 SMNVEV (reference sequence). V dropped 6 bases and J dropped 8; count of bases not matched to a gene: 6. There are 13 residues in the CDR3. CDR3 sequence: CASRRQGREKLFF. In DNA, the CDR3 is TGTGCCAGCAGAAGACAGGGACGGGAAAAACTGTTTTTT.

J is TRBJ2-1 and V is TRBV6-2 or TRBV6-3; the D gene could be TRBD1 or TRBD2 (6 bases each). CDR3 length: 14 residues. Trimming cost V 6 bases and J 14 bases, with 23 bases left between them. Germline lookup yields CDR1 MNHEY and CDR2 SVGEGT. This CDR3 is CASRKEGVYGKEFF. The CDR3 DNA reads as TGTGCCAGCAGGAAGGAGGGGGTTTACGGGAAGGAGTTCTTC.

The chain carries TRBV6-2 or TRBV6-3 and TRBJ2-7, with D uncertain. Germline CDR1 is MNHEY and CDR2 is SVGEGT. The V gene lost 3 bases and the J gene lost 2 bases, with 14 bases spanning the gap. This CDR3 is built from 15 residues. The CDR3 DNA reads as TGTGCCAGCAGTTATGACCAGCTAAGAACCTACGAGCAGTACTTC. Its translation: CASSYDQLRTYEQYF.

The V gene is TRBV7-8, the J gene TRBJ2-7, with D perhaps matching TRBD2 (5 bases). This CDR3 comprises 15 residues. V lost 6 bases to trimming and J lost 6 bases, with 21 bases between them. The germline V gene encodes CDR1 SGHVS and CDR2 FQNEAQ. CDR3 DNA sequence: TGTGCCAGCAGTACAACGCAGGACTTAAATGTCGAGCAGTACTTC. Amino acids: CASSTTQDLNVEQYF.

In this sample, this clonotype turned up many times. This chain uses TRBV7-2 with TRBJ1-2, with 7 bases identical to TRBD1. CDR3 size: 13 residues. With V trimmed by 1 base and J by 9 bases, 5 bases remained unmatched. The germline V gene has CDR1 SGHTA and CDR2 FQGNSA. CDR3 sequence: CASSLGQGDRYTF. The CDR3 DNA follows: TGTGCCAGCAGCTTAGGACAGGGCGATCGCTACACCTTC.

The chain uses TRBV19 and TRBJ2-5; TRBD2 matches 7 bases. This CDR3 comprises 13 residues. The V gene's germline CDR1 is LNHDA and CDR2 SQIVND (reference sequence). The trim removed 9 bases at V and 5 bases at J, leaving 9 bases unmatched. The CDR3 region has the DNA TGTGCCAGCAAGGGGACTAATGAGGAGACCCAGTACTTC. Its translation is CASKGTNEETQYF.

The chain recombines TRBV7-9 with TRBJ2-5; D gene unclear. The CDR3 sequence is 13 residues long. V shed 5 bases and J shed 4 bases, with 11 bases lying between them. CDR1 is SEHNR, CDR2 FQNEAQ, per germline (reference sequence). Written as DNA, the CDR3 is TGTGCCAGCAGCCCCCAGGTGGGAGAGACCCAGTACTTC. Protein: CASSPQVGETQYF.

This clonotype was counted only a few times. The CDR3: CASSLYPDQPQHF. CDR3 sequence (DNA): TGTGCCAGCAGCTTATACCCGGATCAGCCCCAGCATTTT. This chain links TRBV7-6 with TRBJ1-5; D is unresolved. The CDR3 consists of 13 residues. The V end was cut by 2 bases, the J end by 5 bases, with 7 bases between. Germline V gives CDR1 SGHVS, CDR2 FNYEAQ. The whole variable domain, filled in from reference TRBV7-6 and TRBJ1-5, reads GAGVSQSPRYKVTKRGQDVALRCDPISGHVSLYWYRQALGQGPEFLTYFNYEAQQDKSGLPNDRFSAERPEGSISTLTIQRTEQRDSAMYRCASSLYPDQPQHFGDGTRLSIL.

V usage is TRBV29-1 and J usage is TRBJ1-1, with 7 bases lining up with TRBD1. Germline V gene lookup returns CDR1 SQVTM and CDR2 ANQGSEA. The CDR3 sequence is 14 residues long. The trim removed 6 bases at V and 4 bases at J, leaving 11 bases unmatched. The CDR3 protein is CSVERGQSSTEAFF. In DNA form, the CDR3 reads TGCAGCGTCGAGAGGGGACAGTCGAGCACTGAAGCTTTCTTT.

The chain combines TRBV9 with TRBJ2-7; D unclear. The CDR3 runs to 15 residues. Trimming left V 4 bases short and J 4 bases short, with 18 bases between. Germline V CDR1 and CDR2: SGDLS, YYNGEE. CDR3 nucleotides: TGTGCCAGCAGCCCACTCGGTTTCACCCCTTACGAGCAGTACTTC. Translated, it gives CASSPLGFTPYEQYF.

Worth noting for this clonotype: At one end, the junction sequence differs from germline, possibly due to a read error. This chain joins TRBV4-1 and TRBJ2-1, with D perhaps TRBD1 or TRBD2 (5 bases each). CDR3 length: 14 residues. Per germline, CDR1 MGHRA and CDR2 YSYEKL. The CDR3: CASSQGGGAFEQFF. The CDR3 DNA reads TGTGCCAGCAGCCAAGGAGGTGGGGCTTTTGAGCAGTTCTTC.

The chain links TRBV18 to TRBJ1-1, with a weak D call TRBD1 (5 bases). V shed 4 bases and J shed 2 bases, with 11 bases lying between them. Germline V gene lookup returns CDR1 KGHSH and CDR2 LQKENI. The CDR3 has 14 residues. CDR3 DNA: TGTGCCAGCTCACGTTCGGGGGATAACACTGAAGCTTTCTTT. Residues: CASSRSGDNTEAFF.

The genes are TRBV7-9 and TRBJ2-7; D is undetermined. CDR1 and CDR2 (germline): SEHNR, FQNEAQ (reference sequence). The CDR3 is 11 amino acids. With 5 bases removed from V and 4 bases from J, the gap between germline ends came to 6 bases. The CDR3 protein is CASSAIYEQYF. The DNA of the CDR3 is TGTGCCAGCAGCGCCATTTACGAGCAGTACTTC.

The chain recombines TRBV5-4 with TRBJ2-3; possibly TRBD1 for D (6 bases). Per the germline V gene, CDR1 is SGHNT and CDR2 is YYREEE (reference sequence). The CDR3 is 14 residues long. Trimming shortened V by 7 bases and J by 8 bases, and 20 bases separated the two germline ends. The CDR3 nucleotides read TGTGCCAGCCTACTGTCAGGGGTCCCAGGTACGCAGTATTTT. It codes for CASLLSGVPGTQYF.

This clonotype came up a few times. V gene TRBV19 combines with J gene TRBJ2-3; D possibly corresponds to TRBD1 (6 bases). Germline V gives CDR1 LNHDA, CDR2 SQIVND (reference sequence). This CDR3 is 14 amino acids long. The V end lost 1 base, the J end lost 9 bases, and 14 bases lay between the germline ends. CDR3 region: CASSIVPGQRTQYF. The DNA for the CDR3 is TGTGCCAGTAGTATAGTCCCCGGACAGCGAACGCAGTATTTT.

This clonotype was counted many times. This chain links TRBV7-2 with TRBJ1-4, with a weak D call TRBD1 (6 bases). Germline V lookup: CDR1 SGHTA, CDR2 FQGNSA. The CDR3 has 15 amino acids. Trimming left V 5 bases short and J 2 bases short, with 12 bases between. The CDR3, as DNA: TGTGCCAGCAGCCTAGTAGGACAGACTAATGAAAAACTGTTTTTT. Translated, it gives CASSLVGQTNEKLFF.

This sequence joins TRBV2 and TRBJ1-2, with a weak D call TRBD1 (6 bases). Trimming cost V 6 bases and J 1 base, with 12 bases left between them. CDR1 SNHLY and CDR2 FYNNEI come from the germline V gene. This CDR3 is 14 amino acids long. CDR3 sequence: CASSPGQRNYGYTF. The CDR3 DNA reads TGTGCCAGCAGCCCGGGACAACGTAACTATGGCTACACCTTC.

The chain has TRBV18 and TRBJ2-4, with 8 bases aligning to TRBD2. Unmatched junction bases numbered 4, after V lost 3 bases and J lost 6 bases. CDR3 size: 14 residues. The germline gives CDR1 KGHSH, CDR2 LQKENI. CDR3 sequence reads: CASSPRRGGNIQYF. The CDR3 nucleotides read TGTGCCAGCTCACCCCGACGGGGGGGAAACATTCAGTACTTC.

The table lists this clonotype with a count of one. J is TRBJ2-1 and V is TRBV10-3; the match to TRBD2 covers 9 bases. Germline V gene sequence: CDR1 ENHRY, CDR2 SYGVKD. J was trimmed by 8 bases and V by 6 bases; bases with no gene match: 8. The CDR3 extends over 14 amino acids. The CDR3 DNA follows: TGTGCCATCAGATTAGCGGGAGACGGGTATGAGCAGTTCTTC. It is translated as CAIRLAGDGYEQFF.

This chain links TRBV4-1 with TRBJ2-1; D is perhaps TRBD2 (5 bases). The CDR3 covers 15 residues. V was cut by 1 base and J by 5 bases, with 12 bases left in between. Germline V gene sequence: CDR1 MGHRA, CDR2 YSYEKL. CDR3 DNA: TGCGCCAGCAGCCAAGTTGAGGGCCTGGACAATGAGCAGTTCTTC. Translating gives CASSQVEGLDNEQFF.

The chain has TRBV7-2 and TRBJ2-7, with D uncertain. Trimming took off 4 bases at V and 9 bases at J, with 16 bases between the two ends. Per the germline V gene, CDR1 is SGHTA and CDR2 is FQGNSA. CDR3 length: 13 amino acids. The CDR3 DNA sequence: TGTGCCAGCAGCTCCCTTGGGGTTAGGGTGCAGTACTTC. This translates into CASSSLGVRVQYF. Filled out from reference TRBV7-2 and TRBJ2-7, the complete variable domain reads GAGVSQSPSNKVTEKGKDVELRCDPISGHTALYWYRQSLGQGLEFLIYFQGNSAPDKSGLPSDRFSAERTGGSVSTLTIQRTQQEDSAVYLCASSSLGVRVQYFGPGTRLTVT.